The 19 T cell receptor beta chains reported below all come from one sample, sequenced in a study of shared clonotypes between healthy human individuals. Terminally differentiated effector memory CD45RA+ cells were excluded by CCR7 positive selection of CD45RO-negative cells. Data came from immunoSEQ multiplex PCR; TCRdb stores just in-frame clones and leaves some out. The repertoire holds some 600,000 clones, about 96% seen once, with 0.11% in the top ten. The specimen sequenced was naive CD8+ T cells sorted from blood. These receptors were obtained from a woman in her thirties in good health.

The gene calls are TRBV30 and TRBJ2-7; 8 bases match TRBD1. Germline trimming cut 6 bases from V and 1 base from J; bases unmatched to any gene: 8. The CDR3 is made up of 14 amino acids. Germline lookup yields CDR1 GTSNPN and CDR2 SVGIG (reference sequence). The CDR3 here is CACTGTGDSYEQYF. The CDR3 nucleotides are TGTGCCTGCACCGGGACAGGTGATTCCTACGAGCAGTACTTC.

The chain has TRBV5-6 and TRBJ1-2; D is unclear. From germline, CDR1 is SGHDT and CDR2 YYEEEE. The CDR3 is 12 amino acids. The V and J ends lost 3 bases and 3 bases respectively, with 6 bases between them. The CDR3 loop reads CASSSRDYGYTF. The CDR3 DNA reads TGTGCCAGCAGCTCGCGTGACTATGGCTACACCTTC.

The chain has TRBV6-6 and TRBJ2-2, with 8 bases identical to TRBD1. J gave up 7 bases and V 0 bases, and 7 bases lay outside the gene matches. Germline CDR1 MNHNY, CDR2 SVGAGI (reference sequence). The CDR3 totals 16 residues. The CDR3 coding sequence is TGTGCCAGCAGTTACTCCCAGGGGGCATCTGGCGGGGAGCTGTTTTTT. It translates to CASSYSQGASGGELFF.

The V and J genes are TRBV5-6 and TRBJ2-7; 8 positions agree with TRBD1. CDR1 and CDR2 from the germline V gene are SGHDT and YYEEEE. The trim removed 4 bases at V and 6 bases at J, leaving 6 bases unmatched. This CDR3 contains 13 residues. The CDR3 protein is CASSLTGVGEQYF. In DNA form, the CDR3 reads TGTGCCAGCAGCCTGACAGGGGTGGGCGAGCAGTACTTC.

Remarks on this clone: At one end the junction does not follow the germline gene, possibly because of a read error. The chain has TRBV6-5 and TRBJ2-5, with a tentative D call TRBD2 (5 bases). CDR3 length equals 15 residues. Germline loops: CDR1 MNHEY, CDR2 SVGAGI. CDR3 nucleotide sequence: TGTGCCAGCAGTCACTCCTCGGGGTCCGGGGAGACCCAGTACTTC. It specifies CASSHSSGSGETQYF.

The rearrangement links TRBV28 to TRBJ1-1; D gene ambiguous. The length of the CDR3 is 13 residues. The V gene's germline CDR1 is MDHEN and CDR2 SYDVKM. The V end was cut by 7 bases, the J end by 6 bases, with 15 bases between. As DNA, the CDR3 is TGTGCCAGCATTGAGCTTCGGGGAGCTGAAGCTTTCTTT. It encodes CASIELRGAEAFF.

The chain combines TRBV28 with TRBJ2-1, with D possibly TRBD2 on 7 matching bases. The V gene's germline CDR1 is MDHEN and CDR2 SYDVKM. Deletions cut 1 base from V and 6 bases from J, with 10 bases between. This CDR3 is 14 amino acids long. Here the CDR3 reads CASSLSGEGNEQFF. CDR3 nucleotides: TGTGCCAGCAGTTTATCAGGGGAGGGCAATGAGCAGTTCTTC.

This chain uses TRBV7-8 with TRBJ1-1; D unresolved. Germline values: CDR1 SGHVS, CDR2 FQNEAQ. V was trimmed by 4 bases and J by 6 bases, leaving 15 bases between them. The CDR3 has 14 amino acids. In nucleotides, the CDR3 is TGTGCCAGCAGCTCATCAGGCGGGTCCGCTGAAGCTTTCTTT. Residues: CASSSSGGSAEAFF.

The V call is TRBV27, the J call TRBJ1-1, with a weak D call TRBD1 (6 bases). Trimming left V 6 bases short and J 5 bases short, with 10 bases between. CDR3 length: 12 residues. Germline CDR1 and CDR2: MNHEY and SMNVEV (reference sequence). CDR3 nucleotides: TGTGCCAGCAGCTCCAGGGGAACTGAAGCTTTCTTT. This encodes CASSSRGTEAFF.

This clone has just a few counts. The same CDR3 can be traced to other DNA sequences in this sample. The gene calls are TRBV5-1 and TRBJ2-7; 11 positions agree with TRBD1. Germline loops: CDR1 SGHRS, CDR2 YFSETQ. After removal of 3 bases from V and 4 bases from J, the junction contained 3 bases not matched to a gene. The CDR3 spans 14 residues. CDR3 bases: TGCGCCAGCAGCTGGGGGACAGGGGGTTACGAGCAGTACTTC. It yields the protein CASSWGTGGYEQYF.

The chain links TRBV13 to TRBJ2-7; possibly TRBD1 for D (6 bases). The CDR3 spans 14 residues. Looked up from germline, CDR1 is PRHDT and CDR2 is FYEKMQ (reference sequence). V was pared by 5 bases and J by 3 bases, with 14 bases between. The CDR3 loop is CASSPQGLSYEQYF. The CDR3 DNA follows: TGTGCCAGCAGCCCACAGGGTCTAAGCTACGAGCAGTACTTC.

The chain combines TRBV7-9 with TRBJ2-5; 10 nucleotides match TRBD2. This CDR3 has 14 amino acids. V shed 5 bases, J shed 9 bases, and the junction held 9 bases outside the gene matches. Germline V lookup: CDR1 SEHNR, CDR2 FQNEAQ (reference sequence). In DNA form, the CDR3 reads TGTGCCAGCAGCGACTCTCTAGCGGGAGTGGCCCAGTACTTC. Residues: CASSDSLAGVAQYF.

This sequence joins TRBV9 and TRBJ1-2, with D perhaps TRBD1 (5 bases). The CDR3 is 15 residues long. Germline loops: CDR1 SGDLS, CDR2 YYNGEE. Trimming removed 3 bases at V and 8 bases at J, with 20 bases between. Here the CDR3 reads CASSGTHRDPRGYTF. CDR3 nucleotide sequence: TGTGCCAGCAGCGGCACCCACCGGGACCCAAGGGGCTACACCTTC.

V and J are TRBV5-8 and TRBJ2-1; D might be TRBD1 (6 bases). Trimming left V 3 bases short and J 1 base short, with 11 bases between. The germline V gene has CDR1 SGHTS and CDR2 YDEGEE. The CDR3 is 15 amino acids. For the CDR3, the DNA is TGTGCCAGCAGCTCCGGACAGTCTTCCTACAATGAGCAGTTCTTC. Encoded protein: CASSSGQSSYNEQFF.

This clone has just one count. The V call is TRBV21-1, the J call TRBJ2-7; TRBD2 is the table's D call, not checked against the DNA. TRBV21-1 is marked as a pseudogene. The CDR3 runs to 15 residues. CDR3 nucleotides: TGTGCCATCACGAAGGACTTCCCAAGCTCCTACGAGCAGTACTTC. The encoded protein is CAITKDFPSSYEQYF.

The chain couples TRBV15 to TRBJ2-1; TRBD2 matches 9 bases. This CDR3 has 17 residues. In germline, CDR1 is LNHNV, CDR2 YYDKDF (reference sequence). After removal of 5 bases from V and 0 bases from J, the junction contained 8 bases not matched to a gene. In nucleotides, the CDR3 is TGTGCCACCAGCGGGGGACTAGCCTCAAGCTCCTACAATGAGCAGTTCTTC. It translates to CATSGGLASSSYNEQFF.

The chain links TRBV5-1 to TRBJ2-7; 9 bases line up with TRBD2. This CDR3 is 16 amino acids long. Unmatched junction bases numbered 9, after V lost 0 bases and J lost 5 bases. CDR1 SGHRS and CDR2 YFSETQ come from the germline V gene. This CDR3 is CASSLDLAGVYDEQYF. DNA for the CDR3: TGCGCCAGCAGCTTGGATTTAGCGGGAGTATATGACGAGCAGTACTTC.

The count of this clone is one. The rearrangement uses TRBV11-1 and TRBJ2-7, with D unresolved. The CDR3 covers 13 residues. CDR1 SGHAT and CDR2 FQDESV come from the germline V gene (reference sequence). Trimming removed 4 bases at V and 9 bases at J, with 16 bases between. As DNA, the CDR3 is TGTGCCAGCAGCTCAGCGTGGGCTTCCGCGCAGTACTTC. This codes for CASSSAWASAQYF.

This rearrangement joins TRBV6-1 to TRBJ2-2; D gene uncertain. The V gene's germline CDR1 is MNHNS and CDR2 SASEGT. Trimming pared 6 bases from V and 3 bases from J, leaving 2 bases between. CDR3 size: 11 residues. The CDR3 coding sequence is TGTGCCAGCAGCCACACCGGGGAGCTGTTTTTT. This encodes CASSHTGELFF.